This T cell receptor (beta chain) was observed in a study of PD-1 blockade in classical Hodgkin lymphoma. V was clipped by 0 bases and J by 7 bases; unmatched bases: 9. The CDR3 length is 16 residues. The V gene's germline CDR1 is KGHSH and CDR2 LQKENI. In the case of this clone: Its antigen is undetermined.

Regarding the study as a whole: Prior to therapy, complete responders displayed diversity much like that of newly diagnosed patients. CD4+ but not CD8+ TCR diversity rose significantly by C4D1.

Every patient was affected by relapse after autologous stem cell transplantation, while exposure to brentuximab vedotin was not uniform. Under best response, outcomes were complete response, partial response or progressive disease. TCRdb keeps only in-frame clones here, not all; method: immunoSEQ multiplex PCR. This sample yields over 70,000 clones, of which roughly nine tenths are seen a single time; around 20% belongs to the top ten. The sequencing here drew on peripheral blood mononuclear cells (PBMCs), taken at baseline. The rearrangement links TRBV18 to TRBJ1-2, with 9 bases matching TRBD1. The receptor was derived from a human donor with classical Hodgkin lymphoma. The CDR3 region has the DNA TGTGCCAGCTCACCACCCATTACAGGGGGCCAGCTTGGCTACACCTTC. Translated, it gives CASSPPITGGQLGYTF.